The T cell receptor (beta chain) under discussion was sequenced for a study of blood T cell repertoires in COVID-19. Germline V CDR1 and CDR2: MNHEY, SMNVEV (reference sequence). The CDR3 length is 16 residues. Deletions cut 0 bases from V and 2 bases from J, with 11 bases between. The data were produced by immunoSEQ multiplex PCR, yet TCRdb's version contains in-frame clones alone and is incomplete. This sample has about 78,000 clones, with around nine tenths found just once. The sample taken for sequencing was peripheral blood. This rearrangement joins TRBV27 to TRBJ2-1, with D maybe TRBD2 (7 bases). The clonotype was recovered from a woman aged 60 to 75 with acute or convalescent COVID-19. The CDR3 DNA sequence: TGTGCCAGCAGTTTATCAGGGGGAGGGACCTACAATGAGCAGTTCTTC. Its translation: CASSLSGGGTYNEQFF.